This T cell receptor beta chain was sequenced in a study of blood T cell repertoires in COVID-19. In the original analysis: Scientists estimated how many nucleated cells there were by amplifying reference gene primers. Sequenced by immunoSEQ multiplex PCR; TCRdb stores in-frame clones only, minus some. V, J and clone size were drawn from that table, and D and trimming were deduced from the DNA. The sample lists 70,000 to 80,000 clones, 87% occurring once. Specimen: peripheral blood. This sequence originates from a woman between 45 and 65 years old with acute or convalescent COVID-19.

The CDR3 loop is CASNRLAHEQYF. CDR3 in DNA: TGTGCCAGCAACCGACTAGCCCACGAGCAGTACTTC. The rearrangement joins TRBV2 to TRBJ2-7, with TRBD2 matching 7 bases. From germline, CDR1 is SNHLY and CDR2 FYNNEI. Germline trimming cut 7 bases from V and 5 bases from J; bases unmatched to any gene: 5. The CDR3 totals 12 residues.